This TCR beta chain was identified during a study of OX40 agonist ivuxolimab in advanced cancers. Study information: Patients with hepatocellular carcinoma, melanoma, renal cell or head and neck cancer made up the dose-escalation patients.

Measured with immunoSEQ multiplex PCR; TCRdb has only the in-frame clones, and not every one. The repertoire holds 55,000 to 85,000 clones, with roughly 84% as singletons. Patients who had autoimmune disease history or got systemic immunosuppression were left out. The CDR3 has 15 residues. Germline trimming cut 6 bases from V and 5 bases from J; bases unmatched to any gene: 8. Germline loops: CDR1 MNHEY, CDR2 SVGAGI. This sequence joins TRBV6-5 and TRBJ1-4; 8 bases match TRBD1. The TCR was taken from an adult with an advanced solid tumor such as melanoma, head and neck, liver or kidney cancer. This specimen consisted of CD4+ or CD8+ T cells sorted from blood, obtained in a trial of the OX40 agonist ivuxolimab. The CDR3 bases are TGTGCCAGCAGAATGACCCGGACAGGGAATGAAAAACTGTTTTTT. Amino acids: CASRMTRTGNEKLFF.